The clone carrying this TCR beta chain showed up many times. TCRdb reprocessed the RT-PCR reads with MiXCR, giving one entry per CDR3 protein. This sample has around 82,000 distinct CDR3 sequences, with 4% to 5% found just once. The CDR3 loop spans 13 amino acids. The V end was cut by 1 base, the J end by 5 bases, with 8 bases between. Germline CDR1 SGHAT, CDR2 FQNNGV. The source of the sample is a study of patients and donors after allogeneic stem cell transplantation. The source of this sequence is a human donor who was either an allogeneic HSCT recipient or a stem cell or donor lymphocyte infusion donor (not recorded which). It is not recorded whose cells these are; they may come from a transplant donor. Sequenced input: blood, either unsorted or a sorted T cell fraction (not recorded which). The gene calls are TRBV11-2 and TRBJ2-5; TRBD2 is a possible D gene (6 bases). The CDR3 coding sequence is TGTGCCAGCAGCTTAGGACTAGTGGAGACCCAGTACTTC. It yields the protein CASSLGLVETQYF.